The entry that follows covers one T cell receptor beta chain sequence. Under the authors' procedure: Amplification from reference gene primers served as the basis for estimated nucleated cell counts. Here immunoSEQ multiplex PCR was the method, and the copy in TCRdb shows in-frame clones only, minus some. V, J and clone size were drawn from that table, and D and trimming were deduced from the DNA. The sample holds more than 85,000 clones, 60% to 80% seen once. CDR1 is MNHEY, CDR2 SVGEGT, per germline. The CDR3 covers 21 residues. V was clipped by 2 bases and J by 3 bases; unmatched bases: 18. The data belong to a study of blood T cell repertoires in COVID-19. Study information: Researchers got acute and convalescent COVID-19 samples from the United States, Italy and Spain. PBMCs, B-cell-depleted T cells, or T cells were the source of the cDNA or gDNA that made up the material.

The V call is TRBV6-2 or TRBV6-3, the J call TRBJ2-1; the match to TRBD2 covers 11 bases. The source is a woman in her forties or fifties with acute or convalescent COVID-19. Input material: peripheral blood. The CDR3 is CASSYPNLPLLLAGDYNEQFF. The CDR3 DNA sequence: TGTGCCAGCAGTTACCCGAATCTTCCTCTATTACTAGCGGGGGACTACAATGAGCAGTTCTTC.